This entry is about one TCR beta chain. The target of this receptor is not known. Base-call qualities are not available, and no considerably larger clone is one nucleotide away. The data were obtained in a study of T cell changes during pregnancy in multiple sclerosis (dated by TCRdb to the late 2010s). A note on the overall study: Changes in the T cell repertoire over the course of pregnancy were examined in this study in women with multiple sclerosis.

Counted from cysteine to phenylalanine, this CDR3 has 14 amino acids. This entry keeps only the CDR3 DNA: 42 bases, framed from base 1. V ends up 2 bases short and J 3 bases short, with an unmatched junction base count of 4. Sequences SGHNT (CDR1) and YYREEE (CDR2) are obtained from the germline V gene (reference sequence). Preparation of the library involved the immunoSEQ multiplex PCR assay. TCRdb's version of the immuneACCESS table is confined to in-frame rearrangements and falls short of the full clone set. An unresolved V gene accounts for under half of the shortfall where checked; the remainder is of unknown origin. The sample data list about 93,000 clones, and approximately 92% of these were observed just once. The top ten hold 2% to 2.5% of the sample.

The chain links TRBV5-4 with TRBJ1-2, and TRBD1 aligns with 7 junction nucleotides. Here the sequenced sample was peripheral blood, taken after pregnancy. This sequence originates from a female donor with multiple sclerosis, enrolled in a pregnancy study. The CDR3 in this case is CASSLDRVHYGYTF. The DNA is TGTGCCAGCAGCTTAGACAGGGTTCACTATGGCTACACCTTC. Full variable domain (CDR3 extended with the reference TRBV5-4 and TRBJ1-2 proteins): ETGVTQSPTHLIKTRGQQVTLRCSSQSGHNTVSWYQQALGQGPQFIFQYYREEENGRGNFPPRFSGLQFPNYSSELNVNALELDDSALYLCASSLDRVHYGYTFGSGTRLTVV.